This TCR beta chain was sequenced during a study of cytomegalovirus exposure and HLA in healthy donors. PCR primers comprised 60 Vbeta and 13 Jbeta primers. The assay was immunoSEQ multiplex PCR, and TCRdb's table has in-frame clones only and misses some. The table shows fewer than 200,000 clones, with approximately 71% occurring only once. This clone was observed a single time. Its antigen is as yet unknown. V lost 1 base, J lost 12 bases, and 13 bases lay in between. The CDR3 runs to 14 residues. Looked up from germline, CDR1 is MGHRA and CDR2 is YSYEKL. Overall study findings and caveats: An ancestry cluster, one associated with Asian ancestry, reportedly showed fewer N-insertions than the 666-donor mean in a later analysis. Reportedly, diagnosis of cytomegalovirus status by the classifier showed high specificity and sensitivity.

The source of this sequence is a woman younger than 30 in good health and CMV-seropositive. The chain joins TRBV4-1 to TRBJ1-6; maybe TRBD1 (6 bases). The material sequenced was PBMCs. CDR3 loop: CASSQGTGSRPLHF. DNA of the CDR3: TGCGCCAGCAGCCAAGGTACAGGGTCCAGACCCCTCCACTTT.